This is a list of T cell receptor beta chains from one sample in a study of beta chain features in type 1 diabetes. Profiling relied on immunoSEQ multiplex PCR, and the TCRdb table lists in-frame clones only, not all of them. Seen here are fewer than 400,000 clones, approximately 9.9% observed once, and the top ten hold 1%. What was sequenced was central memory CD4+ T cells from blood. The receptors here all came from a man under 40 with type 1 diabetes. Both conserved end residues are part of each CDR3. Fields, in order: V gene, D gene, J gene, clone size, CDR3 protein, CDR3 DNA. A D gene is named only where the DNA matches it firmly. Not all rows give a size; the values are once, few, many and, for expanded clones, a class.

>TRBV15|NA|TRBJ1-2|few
CATSRDSFNYGYTF
TGTGCCACCAGCAGAGACAGTTTTAACTATGGCTACACCTTC
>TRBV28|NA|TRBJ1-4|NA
CASSRTGLELFF
TGTGCCAGCAGCCGTACAGGGTTGGAACTGTTTTTT
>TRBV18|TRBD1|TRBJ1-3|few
CASSAGTASSGNTIYF
TGTGCCAGCTCGGCCGGGACAGCGAGCTCTGGAAACACCATATATTTT
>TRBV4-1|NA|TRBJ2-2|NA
CASSQAGTVNTGELFF
TGCGCCAGCAGCCAAGCCGGGACGGTGAACACCGGGGAGCTGTTTTTT
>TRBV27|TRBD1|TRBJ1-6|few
CASSLTGQGALGDPLHF
TGTGCCAGCAGTTTAACGGGACAGGGCGCCCTTGGTGACCCCCTCCACTTT
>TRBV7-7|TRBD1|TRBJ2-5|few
CASSSGQGRETQYF
TGTGCTAGCAGCTCGGGACAGGGAAGGGAGACCCAGTACTTC
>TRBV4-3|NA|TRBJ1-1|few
CASSQDLDREAFF
TGCGCCAGCAGCCAAGATCTCGACCGCGAAGCTTTCTTT
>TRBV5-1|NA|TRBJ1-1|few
CASSPWGDTNTEAFF
TGCGCCAGCAGCCCATGGGGGGATACGAACACTGAAGCTTTCTTT
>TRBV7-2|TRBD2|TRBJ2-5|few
CASSLNPAGGQETQYF
TGTGCCAGCAGCTTAAATCCAGCGGGGGGCCAAGAGACCCAGTACTTC
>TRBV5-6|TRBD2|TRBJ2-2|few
CASSPGLAGERTGELFF
TGTGCCAGCAGCCCAGGACTAGCGGGGGAACGGACCGGGGAGCTGTTTTTT
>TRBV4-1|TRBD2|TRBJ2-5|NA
CASSQEYGASGGQETQYF
TGCGCCAGCAGCCAAGAATATGGGGCTAGCGGGGGACAAGAGACCCAGTACTTC
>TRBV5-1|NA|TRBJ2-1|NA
CASSLAHRTSNEQFF
TGCGCCAGCAGCTTGGCGCACAGAACAAGCAATGAGCAGTTCTTC
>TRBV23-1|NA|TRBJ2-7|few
CASSHPSFGGGFYEQYF
TGCGCCAGCAGTCACCCCTCATTTGGCGGGGGCTTTTACGAGCAGTACTTC
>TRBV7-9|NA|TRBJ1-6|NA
CASSLPYGNNSPLHF
TGTGCCAGCAGTCTACCGTACGGAAATAATTCACCCCTCCACTTT
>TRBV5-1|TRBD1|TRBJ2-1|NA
CASSPGQGNNEQFF
TGCGCCAGCAGTCCGGGACAGGGAAACAATGAGCAGTTCTTC
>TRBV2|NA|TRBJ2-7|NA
CASSVPNAYEQYF
TGTGCCAGCAGTGTTCCCAACGCCTACGAGCAGTACTTC
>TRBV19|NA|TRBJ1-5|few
CASSIGINQPQHF
TGTGCCAGTAGTATCGGTATCAATCAGCCCCAGCATTTT
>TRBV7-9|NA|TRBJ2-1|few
CASSLITSSNEQFF
TGTGCCAGCAGCTTAATCACTAGTTCGAATGAGCAGTTCTTC
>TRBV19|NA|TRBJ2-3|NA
CASKERSTDTQYF
TGTGCCAGTAAGGAGCGAAGCACAGATACGCAGTATTTT
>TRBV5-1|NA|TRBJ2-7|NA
CASSLGSTVYEQYF
TGCGCCAGCAGCTTGGGGTCCACGGTCTACGAGCAGTACTTC
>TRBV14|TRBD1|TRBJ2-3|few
CASSPKTGLSTDTQYF
TGTGCCAGCAGCCCCAAGACAGGGCTAAGCACAGATACGCAGTATTTT
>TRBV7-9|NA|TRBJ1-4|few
CASSLAPTGREKLFF
TGTGCCAGCAGCTTAGCGCCGACAGGCCGGGAAAAACTGTTTTTT
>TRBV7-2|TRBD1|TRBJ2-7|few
CASSFTQGAYEQYF
TGTGCCAGCAGCTTTACCCAGGGGGCCTACGAGCAGTACTTC
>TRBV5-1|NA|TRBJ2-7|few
CASSLDPGPYEQYF
TGCGCCAGCAGCTTGGACCCAGGGCCCTACGAGCAGTACTTC
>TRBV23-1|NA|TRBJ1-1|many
CASSQGLNTEAFF
TGCGCCAGCAGTCAGGGGCTGAACACTGAAGCTTTCTTT
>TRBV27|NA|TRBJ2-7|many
CASSARNSYEQYF
TGTGCCAGCAGTGCCCGGAACAGCTACGAGCAGTACTTC
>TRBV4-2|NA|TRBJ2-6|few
CASRLDSSGANVLTF
TGTGCCAGCAGACTTGACAGCTCTGGGGCCAACGTCCTGACTTTC
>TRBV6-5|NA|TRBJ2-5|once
CASSYQLQTFRETQYF
TGTGCCAGCAGTTACCAGCTGCAAACATTCAGAGAGACCCAGTACTTC
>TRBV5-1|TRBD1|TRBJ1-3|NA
CASRPGTADSGNTIYF
TGCGCCAGCAGGCCCGGGACAGCGGACTCTGGAAACACCATATATTTT
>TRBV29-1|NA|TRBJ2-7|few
CSVNGGGEQYF
TGCAGCGTTAATGGAGGGGGCGAGCAGTACTTC
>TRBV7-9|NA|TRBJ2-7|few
CASAGAVYEQYF
TGTGCAAGTGCAGGGGCGGTCTACGAGCAGTACTTC
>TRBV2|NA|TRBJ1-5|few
CASDRGQGNQPQHF
TGTGCCAGCGACCGGGGGCAGGGCAATCAGCCCCAGCATTTT
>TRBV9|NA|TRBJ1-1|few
CASSPEGTRAFF
TGTGCCAGCAGCCCAGAGGGGACCCGAGCTTTCTTT